The clone carrying this T cell receptor (beta chain) has just one count. The data originate from a study of PD-L1 blockade in urothelial cancer. Study details: Starting at some point between 2013 and 2014, patients were given atezolizumab (1,200 mg intravenously every 3 weeks). When blood samples were assessed, the median T cell count was about 130,000.

Synthetic templates analogous to TCR were spiked into all PCRs individually. The protocol was immunoSEQ multiplex PCR, while the TCRdb copy is restricted to in-frame clones and leaves out a portion. Found here are about 44,000 clones, about 90% of them singletons; the top ten hold 6% to 9.5%. Regarding time point: peripheral blood 6 weeks after treatment start. The germline V gene has CDR1 MNHEY and CDR2 SMNVEV (reference sequence). V lost 7 bases and J 5 bases, leaving 17 bases between the germline ends. There are 15 residues in the CDR3. The sample was PBMCs, taken around atezolizumab (anti-PD-L1) treatment. The source of this sequence is a man between 65 and 85 years old with urothelial cancer. The rearrangement uses TRBV27 and TRBJ1-4; D is uncertain. CDR3 sequence (DNA): TGTGCCAGCAACCTAAGGATCAGGCAGAATGAAAAACTGTTTTTT. Protein sequence: CASNLRIRQNEKLFF.